This TCR beta chain was identified in a study of T cell responses to AZD1222 COVID-19 vaccine. General study findings and limits: Only after the peak T cell response were repertoires sampled. Clonal diversity was possibly underestimated, and the donors were mostly white British, with more females. The study identified only a handful of AZD1222 recipients as seropositive at baseline.

This clone showed up just once. Its antigen is as yet unknown. Method: immunoSEQ multiplex PCR; TCRdb's copy keeps in-frame clones and lacks some. This sample has about 180,000 clones, with 88% found just once. The V gene lost 1 base and the J gene lost 7 bases, with 14 bases spanning the gap. Germline-derived CDR1 and CDR2 are LGHNA and YNFKEQ. The CDR3 contains 15 residues. The TCR originated in an adult in good health. The J gene is TRBJ2-1, the V gene TRBV4-2, with D possibly being TRBD2 (6 bases). Sequenced here: peripheral blood, sampled on day 0 of AZD1222 vaccination. CDR3 sequence: CASSQGGVSGNEQFF. The DNA of the CDR3 is TGTGCCAGCAGCCAAGGGGGGGTATCTGGAAATGAGCAGTTCTTC.